The rows below give T cell receptor beta chains drawn from one sample of a study of blood T cell repertoires in COVID-19. The assay was immunoSEQ multiplex PCR, and TCRdb's table has in-frame clones only and misses some. Among roughly 370,000 clones listed, around nine tenths were seen once. Material: PBMCs or T cells enriched from blood (not recorded which). The receptor source for this set is a woman aged 50 to 60 who had recovered from COVID-19. The CDR3 runs from the conserved cysteine through the conserved F or W. A D gene is named only where the DNA matches it firmly. The size of a clone is reported for some rows only, either as once, few or many, or as a class for expanded clones.

len,abundance,v_gene,j_gene,d_gene,CDR3nt,CDR3aa
15,few,TRBV6-5,TRBJ2-1,.,TGTGCCAGCAGTCAATATCCTGAGGGTAACAATGAGCAGTTCTTC,CASSQYPEGNNEQFF
15,.,TRBV2,TRBJ1-6,.,TGTGCCAGCATTTGGCGGAACTCCTATAATTCACCCCTCCACTTT,CASIWRNSYNSPLHF
13,once,TRBV15,TRBJ1-4,.,TGTGCCACCCAACTAGGGAAAGGTGAAAAACTGTTTTTT,CATQLGKGEKLFF
14,.,TRBV19,TRBJ2-1,TRBD2,TGTGCCAGTAGTATGAGCGGGGGATACAATGAGCAGTTCTTC,CASSMSGGYNEQFF
15,.,TRBV5-1,TRBJ2-3,TRBD2,TGCGCCAGCACAATCTCACTAGCGGCTTCGGATACGCAGTATTTT,CASTISLAASDTQYF
14,.,TRBV27,TRBJ2-7,TRBD1,TGTGCCAGCAGTCACTTCGGACAGGGAATCGAGCAGTACTTC,CASSHFGQGIEQYF
13,.,TRBV9,TRBJ2-3,.,TGTGCCAGCAGCGGTAGTCGGAGAGCCACGCAGTATTTT,CASSGSRRATQYF
16,.,TRBV27,TRBJ2-7,TRBD1,TGTGCCAGCAGACTCCGCCCAGACAGGGTTGGCTACGAGCAGTACTTC,CASRLRPDRVGYEQYF
16,once,TRBV28,TRBJ2-7,.,TGTGCCACCTTGTTCAACGGTCCATTACTCCTCTACGAGCAGTACTTC,CATLFNGPLLLYEQYF
15,few,TRBV5-1,TRBJ1-1,.,TGCGCCAGCAGCTTGGGATTCGGGAAGAACACTGAAGCTTTCTTT,CASSLGFGKNTEAFF